The sequence of this T cell receptor beta chain was determined in a study of patients and donors after allogeneic stem cell transplantation. Per the germline V gene, CDR1 is DFQATT and CDR2 is SNEGSKA (reference sequence). V was shortened by 5 bases and J by 2 bases, with 12 bases between the two germline ends. The length of the CDR3 is 13 residues. TCRdb called the RT-PCR reads again in MiXCR, with one record for every CDR3 protein. The sample holds 70,000 or so distinct CDR3 sequences, 26% seen once. The source of this sequence is a human donor who was either an allogeneic HSCT recipient or a stem cell or donor lymphocyte infusion donor (not recorded which). It is not recorded whose cells these are; they may come from a transplant donor. Sequenced input: blood, either unsorted or a sorted T cell fraction (not recorded which). V gene TRBV20-1 combines with J gene TRBJ1-1; perhaps TRBD1 as D (5 bases). In DNA form, the CDR3 reads TGCAGTGCTCCGGCGGGGGTAAACACTGAAGCTTTCTTT. It codes for CSAPAGVNTEAFF.